Below, 25 T cell receptor beta chains from the same sample are listed, as sequenced in a study of cytomegalovirus exposure and HLA in healthy donors. Clones were sequenced by immunoSEQ multiplex PCR, and TCRdb holds only the in-frame ones, with some missing. Of 150,000 to 200,000 clones listed, 86% are singletons. The material sequenced was PBMCs. The receptors come from a man aged 25-40 years in good health and CMV-seropositive.

The chain is built from TRBV9 and TRBJ2-3, with 8 nucleotides matching TRBD2. J lost 3 bases, V lost 4 bases, and 7 bases had no gene match. CDR3 length equals 15 residues. Germline V gene lookup returns CDR1 SGDLS and CDR2 YYNGEE. CDR3 nucleotides: TGTGCCAGCAGCATTCGGGGGGGCGGGACAGATACGCAGTATTTT. It encodes CASSIRGGGTDTQYF. Combining the CDR3 with reference TRBV9 and TRBJ2-3 gives the whole variable domain DSGVTQTPKHLITATGQRVTLRCSPRSGDLSVYWYQQSLDQGLQFLIQYYNGEERAKGNILERFSAQQFPDLHSELNLSSLELGDSALYFCASSIRGGGTDTQYFGPGTRLTVL.

In DNA form, the CDR3 reads TGTGCCAGCAGTTTAACATTGGGGAATCAGCCCCAGCATTTT. Its translation: CASSLTLGNQPQHF. The J gene is TRBJ1-5, the V gene TRBV27; D is unclear. Germline CDR1 is MNHEY and CDR2 is SMNVEV (reference sequence). CDR3 size: 14 residues. V lost 2 bases to trimming and J lost 4 bases, with 9 bases between them.

This sequence joins TRBV5-6 and TRBJ2-5, with a tentative D call TRBD1 (6 bases). The V end lost 0 bases, the J end lost 3 bases, and 21 bases lay between the germline ends. The CDR3 contains 18 residues. Germline loops: CDR1 SGHDT, CDR2 YYEEEE. CDR3 residues: CASSLAPGVAGEKETQYF. The CDR3 DNA reads as TGTGCCAGCAGCTTGGCCCCCGGGGTAGCAGGGGAAAAAGAGACCCAGTACTTC.

This clone was detected only a few times. CDR3 DNA: TGTGCCAGCAAGGGAGACGAAAGGAACTATGGCTACACCTTC. This sequence encodes CASKGDERNYGYTF. V is TRBV27 and J is TRBJ1-2, with D unresolved. The ends were cut back, 7 bases at V and 2 bases at J, with 14 bases in the middle. This CDR3 is built from 14 residues. Per the germline V gene, CDR1 is MNHEY and CDR2 is SMNVEV (reference sequence).

CDR3 nucleotide sequence: TGTGCCAGTAGTATCGGGGCAGGGTGGGCGAACGATGAGCAGTTCTTC. It specifies CASSIGAGWANDEQFF. V and J are TRBV19 and TRBJ2-1; D is perhaps TRBD1 or TRBD2 (5 bases each). CDR3 length: 16 amino acids. V gave up 3 bases and J gave up 8 bases, with 20 bases separating them. Germline CDR1 and CDR2: LNHDA and SQIVND (reference sequence).

This clone has a single count. The chain employs TRBV11-2 and TRBJ2-2; D perhaps matches TRBD1 (6 bases). This CDR3 spans 16 amino acids. With 3 bases removed from V and 8 bases from J, the gap between germline ends came to 19 bases. Per germline, CDR1 SGHAT and CDR2 FQNNGV. The CDR3 DNA reads TGTGCCAGCAGCTTTCCCAAGGGGACAACTCTTGGGGAGCTGTTTTTT. Translated: CASSFPKGTTLGELFF.

This chain links TRBV19 with TRBJ2-7; D unclear. The CDR3 covers 13 residues. In germline, CDR1 is LNHDA, CDR2 SQIVND (reference sequence). V was clipped by 3 bases and J by 0 bases, with 6 bases between them. This chain's CDR3 is CASSIPGSYEQYF. CDR3 nucleotide sequence: TGTGCCAGTAGTATCCCAGGCTCCTACGAGCAGTACTTC.

The chain joins TRBV6-1 to TRBJ2-6; D is uncertain. Germline V lookup: CDR1 MNHNS, CDR2 SASEGT. The CDR3 is made up of 15 amino acids. Between the trimmed V and J ends, which lost 1 base and 0 bases, there was a span of 4 bases. CDR3 DNA: TGTGCCAGCAGTGAAGGGGCCTCTGGGGCCAACGTCCTGACTTTC. Amino acids: CASSEGASGANVLTF.

The chain uses TRBV12-5 and TRBJ2-5; D gene unclear. V was cut by 1 base and J by 0 bases, with 6 bases left in between. The CDR3 runs to 14 residues. Germline loops: CDR1 LGHNT, CDR2 FRNRAP. In DNA form, the CDR3 reads TGTGCTAGTGGTTTGGGGACGCACCAAGAGACCCAGTACTTC. Residues: CASGLGTHQETQYF.

The chain has TRBV5-4 and TRBJ2-3; D not certain. Germline V gives CDR1 SGHNT, CDR2 YYREEE (reference sequence). The CDR3 runs 14 residues. The ends were cut back, 4 bases at V and 1 base at J, with 10 bases in the middle. This CDR3 is CASSAASGTDTQYF. CDR3 bases: TGTGCCAGCAGCGCCGCCAGCGGCACAGATACGCAGTATTTT.

The rearrangement uses TRBV28 and TRBJ2-4; 9 nucleotides match TRBD1. Germline V gene lookup returns CDR1 MDHEN and CDR2 SYDVKM. The CDR3 spans 12 residues. The V and J ends lost 5 bases and 15 bases, in that order; junction bases with no gene match: 8. CDR3 DNA: TGTGCCAGCAGTGGGGACAGGGCGTTGTGGTACTTC. Protein sequence: CASSGDRALWYF.

Of note for this clone: The same CDR3 can be traced to other DNA sequences in this sample. The V gene is TRBV28, the J gene TRBJ2-7; D is unclear. There are 10 residues in the CDR3. Germline assignment: CDR1 MDHEN and CDR2 SYDVKM. V lost 8 bases and J 3 bases, leaving 5 bases between the germline ends. This CDR3 is CASSDYEQYF. DNA of the CDR3: TGTGCCAGCTCCGACTACGAGCAGTACTTC.

The rearrangement joins TRBV2 to TRBJ2-3; D unclear. The V gene lost 8 bases and the J gene lost 3 bases, with 18 bases spanning the gap. The CDR3 is 15 amino acids. The germline V gene has CDR1 SNHLY and CDR2 FYNNEI. The CDR3: CASGAQRMLTDTQYF. DNA of the CDR3: TGTGCCAGCGGAGCTCAGAGGATGTTGACAGATACGCAGTATTTT.

The rearrangement joins TRBV6-1 to TRBJ2-1, with 8 bases that match TRBD1. J lost 6 bases, V lost 2 bases, and 6 bases had no gene match. This CDR3 spans 15 amino acids. Germline CDR1 MNHNS, CDR2 SASEGT. CDR3 loop: CASSEPRTGRNEQFF. DNA for the CDR3: TGTGCCAGCAGTGAACCCCGGACAGGGCGCAATGAGCAGTTCTTC.

J is TRBJ1-5 and V is TRBV23-1; D is uncertain. TRBV23-1 counts as an open reading frame of uncertain function. Deletions cut 3 bases from V and 2 bases from J, with 11 bases between. This CDR3 comprises 15 residues. DNA for the CDR3: TGCGCCAGCAGTCAGGCACCCGAGGGCAATCAGCCCCAGCATTTT. It yields the protein CASSQAPEGNQPQHF.

The chain is built from TRBV7-6 and TRBJ2-2; no definite D call. Germline V gives CDR1 SGHVS, CDR2 FNYEAQ. With 5 bases removed from V and 1 base from J, the gap between germline ends came to 5 bases. This CDR3 has 13 amino acids. For the CDR3, the DNA is TGTGCCAGCAGCGTAGGGAACACCGGGGAGCTGTTTTTT. Translating gives CASSVGNTGELFF.

The chain joins TRBV5-1 to TRBJ2-2; 7 bases match TRBD1. This CDR3 is 13 amino acids long. V was clipped by 3 bases and J by 6 bases; unmatched bases: 2. The germline V gene has CDR1 SGHRS and CDR2 YFSETQ. The DNA of the CDR3 is TGCGCCAGCAGCTGGACAGGACCCGGGGAGCTGTTTTTT. Translated: CASSWTGPGELFF.

The V and J genes are TRBV19 and TRBJ1-5; D uncertain. V was trimmed by 6 bases and J by 4 bases, leaving 7 bases between them. The CDR3 contains 12 residues. Germline V lookup: CDR1 LNHDA, CDR2 SQIVND (reference sequence). In DNA form, the CDR3 reads TGTGCCAGTAGCCCATTGAATCAGCCCCAGCATTTT. Protein product: CASSPLNQPQHF.

In this sample, this clone turned up once. CDR3 DNA sequence: TGTGCCAGCAGTCTCGAGGGGGGCTCTGAAGCTTTCTTT. Its protein product is CASSLEGGSEAFF. This rearrangement joins TRBV6-4 to TRBJ1-1; D perhaps matches TRBD1 (6 bases). V lost 5 bases and J lost 6, with 13 bases in between. The CDR3 has 13 amino acids. Looked up from germline, CDR1 is MRHNA and CDR2 is SNTAGT.

The J gene is TRBJ2-7, the V gene TRBV27, with 11 bases fitting TRBD2. The junction had 6 bases not matched to a gene; V was cut back by 5 bases and J by 0 bases. Germline values: CDR1 MNHEY, CDR2 SMNVEV (reference sequence). The CDR3 covers 16 residues. CDR3 sequence reads: CASSLGLAEISYEQYF. In DNA form, the CDR3 reads TGTGCCAGCAGTCTGGGACTAGCGGAGATCTCCTACGAGCAGTACTTC.

This chain connects TRBV27 to TRBJ2-1; D is ambiguous. Trimming stripped 2 bases from V and 4 bases from J, with 18 bases between. In germline, CDR1 is MNHEY, CDR2 SMNVEV (reference sequence). The length of the CDR3 is 17 residues. CDR3 DNA sequence: TGTGCCAGCAGTTTAAGTTCGTTGAGCGTGGGATACAATGAGCAGTTCTTC. Residues: CASSLSSLSVGYNEQFF.

With regard to this clone: Additional DNA sequences in this sample encode the identical CDR3. This rearrangement joins TRBV9 to TRBJ2-7; 9 positions agree with TRBD2. V was pared by 0 bases and J by 2 bases, with 3 bases of the junction left unmatched. The CDR3 is 15 residues long. Per germline, CDR1 SGDLS and CDR2 YYNGEE. CDR3 nucleotides: TGTGCCAGCAGCGTAGGCCTAGCGGGAACCTACGAGCAGTACTTC. Protein sequence: CASSVGLAGTYEQYF.

The genes are TRBV9 and TRBJ2-1; TRBD1 agrees at 9 bases. Germline CDR1 is SGDLS and CDR2 is YYNGEE. The V gene end was trimmed by 3 bases and the J gene end by 3 bases; junction bases not matched to a gene: 7. The CDR3 length is 16 residues. The CDR3, as DNA: TGTGCCAGCAGCGCGAACCGGGACAGGGACTACAATGAGCAGTTCTTC. Translated: CASSANRDRDYNEQFF.

The rearrangement joins TRBV6-6 to TRBJ2-2, with TRBD1 matching 7 bases. This CDR3 spans 16 amino acids. With 2 bases clipped from V and 5 bases from J, the junction kept 8 bases outside the gene matches. Germline V gene data show CDR1 as MNHNY and CDR2 as SVGAGI (reference sequence). The chain's CDR3 is CASSYAQGIGTGELFF. CDR3 in DNA: TGTGCCAGCAGTTACGCACAGGGGATTGGGACCGGGGAGCTGTTTTTT.

The gene calls are TRBV28 and TRBJ2-5; possible D gene TRBD2, 6 bases. CDR1 and CDR2 from the germline V gene are MDHEN and SYDVKM. Deletions cut 7 bases from V and 8 bases from J, with 20 bases between. The CDR3 length is 14 residues. CDR3 nucleotide sequence: TGTGCCAGCACCCGGCAGCTCGTGGGGGGAACCCAGTACTTC. Translated: CASTRQLVGGTQYF.